This TCR beta chain was retrieved from a study of cytomegalovirus exposure and HLA in healthy donors. Use of 60 Vbeta and 13 Jbeta primers characterized the PCR. The table came from immunoSEQ multiplex PCR; TCRdb's copy has only in-frame clones and leaves some out. The table has 100,000 to 150,000 clones, 80% to 85% seen once; the top ten hold 0.85% to 1.4%. The trim removed 5 bases at V and 4 bases at J, leaving 22 bases unmatched. Germline V CDR1 and CDR2: LGHNT, FRNRAP. The CDR3 length is 20 residues. A word on this clone: Antigen specificity is unknown.

Study-wide findings and caveats: Some public TCRs appeared in many individuals, while most sequences were rare. Several top significant clusters appeared, in a later analysis, to be linked to common viral pathogens. Among TCR beta chains, those listed as cytomegalovirus-associated numbered over 150. In a later analysis, specific HLA alleles were associated with 15,000 to 20,000 TCR beta sequences at a 0.05 false discovery rate.

The chain combines TRBV12-5 with TRBJ2-5; 10 bases line up with TRBD2. The sequencing sample was made of PBMCs. This sequence originates from a woman aged 25 to 45 in good health and CMV-seronegative. CDR3: CASGPRRAGGLAGVRETQYF. CDR3 DNA sequence: TGTGCTAGTGGTCCTCGCCGGGCCGGAGGGCTAGCGGGAGTTAGAGAGACCCAGTACTTC.